There are many counts of the clone carrying this T cell receptor (beta chain). The record originates from a study of blood T cell repertoires in COVID-19. Study details: Samples representing acute and convalescent COVID-19 were sourced from the United States, Italy and Spain. Sample material is recorded as cDNA or gDNA derived from T cells, B-cell-depleted T cells, or PBMCs.

The CDR3 consists of 14 residues. With 6 bases clipped from V and 6 bases from J, the junction kept 6 bases outside the gene matches. Produced via immunoSEQ multiplex PCR; TCRdb's table is partial and in-frame only. The repertoire holds about 190,000 clones, around four fifths seen once, with 15% to 20% in the top ten. The material sequenced was peripheral blood. This TCR was sampled from a human donor in a cohort sampled during active COVID-19. V usage is TRBV6-7 and J usage is TRBJ2-1; 9 positions match TRBD1. TRBV6-7 is designated an ORF whose function remains uncertain. The CDR3 here is CASRPGQGANEQFF. For the CDR3, the DNA is TGTGCCAGCAGGCCGGGACAGGGAGCCAATGAGCAGTTCTTC.